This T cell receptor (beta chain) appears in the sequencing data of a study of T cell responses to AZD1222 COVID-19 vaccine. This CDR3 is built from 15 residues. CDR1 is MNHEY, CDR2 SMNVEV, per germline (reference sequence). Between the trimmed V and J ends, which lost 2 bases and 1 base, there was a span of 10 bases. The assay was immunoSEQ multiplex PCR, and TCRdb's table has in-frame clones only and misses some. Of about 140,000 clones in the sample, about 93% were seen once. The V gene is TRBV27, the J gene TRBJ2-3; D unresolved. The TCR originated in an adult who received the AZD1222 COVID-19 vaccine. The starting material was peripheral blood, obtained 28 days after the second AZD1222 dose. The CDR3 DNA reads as TGTGCCAGCAGTTTAAGTCGGGTCCGCACAGATACGCAGTATTTT. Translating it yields CASSLSRVRTDTQYF.